This TCR beta chain stems from a study of blood T cells in healthy people across ages. At least 6 million PBMCs were isolated per sample. CDR1 is ENHRY and CDR2 is SYGVKD in the germline V gene. This CDR3 region has 13 residues. V gave up 7 bases and J gave up 7 bases; unmatched junction bases: 8. A word on this clonotype: Its antigen is still unknown.

A second PCR of roughly 7 to 11 cycles used a sample-barcoded 5' primer and a J-beta primer mix. MiXCR, applied by TCRdb to the 5' RACE reads, yields one record per CDR3 protein. The sample lists about 1.8 million distinct CDR3 sequences, about 49% seen once, with around 2.1% in the top ten. Study conclusions and caveats: The study regarded diversity estimates from one million T cells as underestimates.

Sequencing used blood. The V and J genes are TRBV10-3 and TRBJ2-7; 9 bases are shared with TRBD2. This sequence originates from a woman aged 40 to 50 in good health. CDR3 coding DNA: TGTGCCATCATGGCGGGGGGGAGTAATGAGCAGTACTTC. This sequence encodes CAIMAGGSNEQYF.